This T cell receptor (beta chain) was sequenced for a study of shared T cell receptors in the human thymus. Assay used: immunoSEQ multiplex PCR; TCRdb lists only in-frame clones, some missing. The sample records 500,000 to 750,000 clones, more than 75% being singletons. V lost 2 bases and J 2 bases, leaving 10 bases between the germline ends. CDR1 is SGHRS and CDR2 is YFSETQ in the germline V gene. The length of the CDR3 is 14 residues. The same data also contributed to another study, on human thymus T cells.

The sample taken for sequencing was thymocytes. The rearrangement links TRBV5-1 to TRBJ1-2, with a weak D call TRBD1 (5 bases). The sequence was obtained from a boy in the first two years of life with a congenital heart defect. This CDR3 reads CASSFQAGNYGYTF. CDR3 DNA sequence: TGCGCCAGCAGCTTTCAGGCAGGGAACTATGGCTACACCTTC.